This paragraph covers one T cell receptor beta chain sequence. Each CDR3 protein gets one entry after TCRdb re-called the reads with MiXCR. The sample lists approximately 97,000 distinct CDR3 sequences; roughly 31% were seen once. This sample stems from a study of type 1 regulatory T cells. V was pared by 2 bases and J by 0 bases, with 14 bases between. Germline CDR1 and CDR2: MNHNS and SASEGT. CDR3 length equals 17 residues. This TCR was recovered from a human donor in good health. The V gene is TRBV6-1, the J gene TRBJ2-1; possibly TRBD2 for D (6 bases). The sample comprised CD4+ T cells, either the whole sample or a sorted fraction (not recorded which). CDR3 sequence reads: CASSEPGHGSSYNEQFF. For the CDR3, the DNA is TGTGCCAGCAGTGAACCAGGACACGGGAGCTCCTACAATGAGCAGTTCTTC.